Given below is one T cell receptor (beta chain) in context. This entry comes from a study of blood T cell repertoires in COVID-19. Study in general: The United States, Italy and Spain were the sources of the acute and convalescent COVID-19 samples.

Measured with immunoSEQ multiplex PCR; TCRdb has only the in-frame clones, and not every one. The sample lists about 210,000 clones; 82% were seen once. CDR3 length equals 13 residues. CDR1 and CDR2 (germline): KGHDR, SFDVKD. Trimming cost V 10 bases and J 1 base, with 7 bases left between them. The material sequenced was peripheral blood. This sequence was found in a woman in her thirties or forties with acute or convalescent COVID-19. This chain connects TRBV24-1 to TRBJ2-6; D remains unclear. In DNA, the CDR3 is TGTGCCACAGCGACTTCTGGGGCCAACGTCCTGACTTTC. This gives the protein CATATSGANVLTF.